This T cell receptor beta chain was identified during a study of somatic mutations in cytotoxic T cells in rheumatoid arthritis. V lost 6 bases and J 2 bases, leaving 10 bases between the germline ends. This CDR3 is 13 amino acids long. CDR1 is MNHEY and CDR2 is SVGAGI in the germline V gene. This table comes from immunoSEQ multiplex PCR, and its TCRdb copy is limited to in-frame clones, with some not included. The sample gives about 4,700 clones, over 70% of which show up once; roughly 35% is in the top ten. What was sequenced was CD8+ T cells sorted from blood. The receptor comes from a man in his 70s with rheumatoid arthritis. The J gene is TRBJ1-1, the V gene TRBV6-5; weak D call: TRBD1 (6 bases). The CDR3 is CASSHRANTEAFF. CDR3 nucleotides: TGTGCCAGCAGCCACAGGGCTAACACTGAAGCTTTCTTT.